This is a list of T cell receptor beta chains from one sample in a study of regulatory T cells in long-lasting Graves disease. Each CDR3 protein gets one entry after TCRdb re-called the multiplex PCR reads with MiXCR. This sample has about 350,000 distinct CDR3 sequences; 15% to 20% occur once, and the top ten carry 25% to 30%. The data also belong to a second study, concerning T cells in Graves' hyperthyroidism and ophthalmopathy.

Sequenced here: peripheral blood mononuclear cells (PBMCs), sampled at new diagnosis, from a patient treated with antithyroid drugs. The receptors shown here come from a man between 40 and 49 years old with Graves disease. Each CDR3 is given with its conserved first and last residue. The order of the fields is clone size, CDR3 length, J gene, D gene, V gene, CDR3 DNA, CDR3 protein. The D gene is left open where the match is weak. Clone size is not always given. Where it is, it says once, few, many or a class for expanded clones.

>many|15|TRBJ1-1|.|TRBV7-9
TGTGCCAGCAGCTCACTTATATCCCTGAACACTGAAGCTTTCTTT
CASSSLISLNTEAFF
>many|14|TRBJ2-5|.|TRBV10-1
TGCGCCAGCAGTGAGGGACCCACGCAAGAGACCCAGTACTTC
CASSEGPTQETQYF
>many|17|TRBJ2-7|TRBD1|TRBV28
TGTGCCAGCAGCGGCTCCTGGACAGGGGGGTCTTCCTACGAGCAGTACTTC
CASSGSWTGGSSYEQYF
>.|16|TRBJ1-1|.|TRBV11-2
TGTGCCAGCAGCCCCCGAGAATCGGGCGTAAACACTGAAGCTTTCTTT
CASSPRESGVNTEAFF
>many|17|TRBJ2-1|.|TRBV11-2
TGTGCCAGCAGCCCCCTTTACCTCGGTAGCACCTACAATGAGCAGTTCTTC
CASSPLYLGSTYNEQFF
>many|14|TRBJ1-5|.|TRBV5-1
TGTGCCAGCAGCTTAGTAGGGGGCAATCAGCCCCAGCATTTT
CASSLVGGNQPQHF
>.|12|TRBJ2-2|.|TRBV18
TGTGCCAGCTCACAGCACACCCGGGAGCTGTTTTTT
CASSQHTRELFF
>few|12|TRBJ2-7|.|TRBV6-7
TGTGCCAGCATTCAGGGCCCCTACGAGCAGTACTTC
CASIQGPYEQYF
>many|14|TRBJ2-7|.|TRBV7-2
TGTGCCAGCAGCTTACAGGGGCTTACCTACGAGCAGTACTTC
CASSLQGLTYEQYF
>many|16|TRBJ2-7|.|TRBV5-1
TGCGCCAGCAGCCCTGTGGGGGGACGGACCTCCTACGAGCAGTACTTC
CASSPVGGRTSYEQYF
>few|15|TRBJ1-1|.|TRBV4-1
TGCGCCAGCAGCCTTTCCTTGCTGGGAAACACTGAAGCTTTCTTT
CASSLSLLGNTEAFF
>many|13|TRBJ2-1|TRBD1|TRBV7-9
TGTGCCAGCAGCTTGGGACAGGGCCATGAGCAGTTCTTC
CASSLGQGHEQFF
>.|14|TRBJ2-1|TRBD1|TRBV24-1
TGTGCCACCAGTGACCGACAGGGTCCCTATGAGCAGTTCTTC
CATSDRQGPYEQFF
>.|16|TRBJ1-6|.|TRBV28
TGTGCCAGCACTGTCGGGGGGGCGATGAGGGATTCACCCCTCCACTTT
CASTVGGAMRDSPLHF
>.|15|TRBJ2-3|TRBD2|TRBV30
TGTGCCTGGAGTGTAGCGGGGGGGAGTACAGATACGCAGTATTTT
CAWSVAGGSTDTQYF
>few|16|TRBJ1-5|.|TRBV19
TGTGCCAGTAGTATCTGGACAACCGCAGGCAATCAGCCCCAGCATTTT
CASSIWTTAGNQPQHF
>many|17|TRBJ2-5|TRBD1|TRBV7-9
TGTGCCAGCAGAACGACCTCGGGACAGAATTTCCAAGAGACCCAGTACTTC
CASRTTSGQNFQETQYF
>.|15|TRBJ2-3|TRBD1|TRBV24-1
TGTGCCACCAGTGATCCTGACAGGGGTACAGATACGCAGTATTTT
CATSDPDRGTDTQYF
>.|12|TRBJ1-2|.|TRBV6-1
TGTGCCAGCAGTATAGGGGCTAATGGCTACACCTTC
CASSIGANGYTF
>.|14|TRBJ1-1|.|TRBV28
TGTGCCAGCAGTTTACCGGGAGTGAACACTGAAGCTTTCTTT
CASSLPGVNTEAFF
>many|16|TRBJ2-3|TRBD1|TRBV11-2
TGTGCCAGCAGCTTCAGGACAGGTTCAATTGGTGATACGCAGTATTTT
CASSFRTGSIGDTQYF
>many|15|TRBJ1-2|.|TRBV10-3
TGTGCCACAATGAGAACAGGGAATTTAATTTCCGGCTACACCTTC
CATMRTGNLISGYTF
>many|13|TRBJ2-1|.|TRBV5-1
TGCGCCAGCAGCACACGGGTGGCCAATGAGCAGTTCTTC
CASSTRVANEQFF
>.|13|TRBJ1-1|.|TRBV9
TGTGCCAGCAGCGTTTTCGAAGTCACTGAAGCTTTCTTT
CASSVFEVTEAFF
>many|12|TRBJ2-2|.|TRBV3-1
TGTGCCACACAGAGGAACACCGGGGAGCTGTTTTTT
CATQRNTGELFF
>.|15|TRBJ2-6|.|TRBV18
TGTGCCAGCTCACCGTCGGAAACCGGGGCCAACGTCCTGACTTTC
CASSPSETGANVLTF
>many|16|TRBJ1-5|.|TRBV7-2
TGTGCCAGCAGCTTAAGCTCCTGGGGGGGGGATCAGCCCCAGCATTTT
CASSLSSWGGDQPQHF
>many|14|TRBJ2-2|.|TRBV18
TGTGCCAGCTCAACGGACAGCTACACCGGGGAGCTGTTTTTT
CASSTDSYTGELFF
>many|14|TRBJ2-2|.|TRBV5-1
TGCGCCAGCAGCTTGGTAACAGGCGTCGGGGAGCTGTTTTTT
CASSLVTGVGELFF
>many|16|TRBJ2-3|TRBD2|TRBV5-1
TGTGCCAGCAGCTTGCTCCTAGCGGGGTTGACAGATACGCAGTATTTT
CASSLLLAGLTDTQYF
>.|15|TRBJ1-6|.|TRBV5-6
TGTGCCAGCAGCTTGGATCCAGGGCATAATTCACCCCTCCACTTT
CASSLDPGHNSPLHF
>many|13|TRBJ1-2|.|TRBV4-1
TGCGCCAGCAGCCAAAGCAGCAGATATGGCTACACCTTC
CASSQSSRYGYTF
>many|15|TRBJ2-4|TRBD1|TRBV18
TGTGCCAGCTCACCAAAGGGCAGGGGGCTTGGCATTCAGTACTTC
CASSPKGRGLGIQYF
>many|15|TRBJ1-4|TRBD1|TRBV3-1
TGTGCCAGCAGCCAAGAAGGACAGGCTCGAGAAAAACTGTTTTTT
CASSQEGQAREKLFF
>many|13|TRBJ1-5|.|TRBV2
TGTGCCAGCAGACGGGACTTTAATCAGCCCCAGCATTTT
CASRRDFNQPQHF
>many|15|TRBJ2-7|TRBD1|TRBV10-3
TGTGCCATCGGTACGTGGGGACAGAGCTCCTACGAGCAGTACTTC
CAIGTWGQSSYEQYF
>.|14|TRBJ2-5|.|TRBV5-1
TGCGCCAGCGGGGGGGGGGCCCCGCAAGAGACCCAGTACTTC
CASGGGAPQETQYF
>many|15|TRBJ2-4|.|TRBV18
TGTGCCAGCTCACCCTGGGGTCTCTCCAAAAACATTCAGTACTTC
CASSPWGLSKNIQYF
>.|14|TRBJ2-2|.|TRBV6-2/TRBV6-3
TGTGCCAGCAGTTACATCGGGAACACCGGGGAGCTGTTTTTT
CASSYIGNTGELFF
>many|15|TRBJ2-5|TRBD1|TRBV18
TGTGCCAGCTCAACGACAGGGGCCAACCAAGAGACCCAGTACTTC
CASSTTGANQETQYF
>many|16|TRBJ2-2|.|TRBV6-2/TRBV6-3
TGTGCCAGCAGTTACTCACCCGGGCTTAACACCGGGGAGCTGTTTTTT
CASSYSPGLNTGELFF
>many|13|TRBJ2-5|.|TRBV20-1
TGCAGTGCTAGGCCGGGGGCCCAAGAGACCCAGTACTTC
CSARPGAQETQYF
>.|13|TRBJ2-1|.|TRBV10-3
TGTGCCATCAGTGGGCAGGGAAGGAATGAGCAGTTCTTC
CAISGQGRNEQFF
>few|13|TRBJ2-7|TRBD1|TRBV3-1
TGTGCCAGTTTCGGGACAGGTTCCTACGAGCAGTACTTC
CASFGTGSYEQYF
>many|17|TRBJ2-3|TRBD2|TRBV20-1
TGCAGTGCAAGACGACTAGCGGGGGGGGGAGCGAAAGATACGCAGTATTTT
CSARRLAGGGAKDTQYF
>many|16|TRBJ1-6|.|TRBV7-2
TGTGCCAGCAGCTTAGGTGCAGCGGGGGCCAATTCACCCCTCCACTTT
CASSLGAAGANSPLHF
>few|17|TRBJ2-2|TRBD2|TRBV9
TGTGCCAGCAGCGTATTGAGCGGGGGAGATAACACCGGGGAGCTGTTTTTT
CASSVLSGGDNTGELFF
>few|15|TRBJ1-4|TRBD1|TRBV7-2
TGTGCCAGCAGCTTAAGTGGGGACAGTAATGAAAAACTGTTTTTT
CASSLSGDSNEKLFF
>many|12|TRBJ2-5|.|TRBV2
TGTGCCAGCAGTGGAAGATCTGGGACCCAGTACTTC
CASSGRSGTQYF
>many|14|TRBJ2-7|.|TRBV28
TGTGCCAGCAGTTTCGTCGGACTCCCGTACGAGCAGTACTTC
CASSFVGLPYEQYF
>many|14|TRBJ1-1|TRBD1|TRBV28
TGTGCCAGCAGTTCGACAGGGCTGAACACTGAAGCTTTCTTT
CASSSTGLNTEAFF
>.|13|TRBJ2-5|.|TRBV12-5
TGTGCTAGTACTGGAAAAAACCAAGAGACCCAGTACTTC
CASTGKNQETQYF
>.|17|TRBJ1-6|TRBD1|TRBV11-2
TGTGCCAGCAGTCATCTGACAGGGGGGTTAGCAAATTCACCCCTCCACTTT
CASSHLTGGLANSPLHF
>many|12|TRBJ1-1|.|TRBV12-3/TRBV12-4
TGTGCCAGCAGTGGACAGTACACTGAAGCTTTCTTT
CASSGQYTEAFF
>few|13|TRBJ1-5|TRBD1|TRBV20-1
TGCAGTGCGCAGGACAGGGCTGACCAGCCCCAGCATTTT
CSAQDRADQPQHF
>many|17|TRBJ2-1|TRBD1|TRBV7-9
TGTGCCAGCAGCAATACGAATTCCGGGACAGGGAGATGGGAGCAGTTCTTC
CASSNTNSGTGRWEQFF
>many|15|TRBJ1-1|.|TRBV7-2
TGTGCCAGCAGCCTAGGGGGGGGGATGAACACTGAAGCTTTCTTT
CASSLGGGMNTEAFF
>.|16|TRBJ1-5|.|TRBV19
TGTGCCAGTAGTTCGGGGGCGCATGAAAGCAATCAGCCCCAGCATTTT
CASSSGAHESNQPQHF
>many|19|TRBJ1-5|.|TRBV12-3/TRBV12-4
TGTGCCAGCAGTTCGGGGGGGACCTCAGGGATCCCTGACGTGGATCGCCAGCATTTT
CASSSGGTSGIPDVDRQHF